This T cell receptor (beta chain) was captured in a study of T cell responses to AZD1222 COVID-19 vaccine. Study-wide results and limits: Among spike-specific TCRs, nearly half reportedly target unmutated variant regions. Along spike, vaccine-associated CD4 TCRs were found throughout, with dominance at 160-218 and 743-854.

Data came from immunoSEQ multiplex PCR; TCRdb stores just in-frame clones and leaves some out. The table records roughly 120,000 clones, about nine tenths of them present only once. Losses at the gene ends were 0 bases for V and 9 bases for J; bases not matched to a gene: 11. Germline-derived CDR1 and CDR2 are SGHAT and FQNNGV. This CDR3 is built from 16 residues. Comment on this clone: What it binds is not known.

This clonotype was sampled from an adult in good health. Sequencing used peripheral blood, obtained on day 0 of AZD1222 vaccination. This chain links TRBV11-2 with TRBJ2-5, with TRBD1 matching 9 bases. The CDR3 sequence: CASSLDRGQGPRAQYF. The CDR3 DNA sequence: TGTGCCAGCAGCTTAGATCGGGGACAGGGACCCAGGGCCCAGTACTTC.